In this sample, the clone carrying this T cell receptor beta chain turned up once. The entry originates in a study of blood T cell repertoires in COVID-19. Study-wide context: T cells, B-cell-depleted T cells, or PBMCs supplied cDNA or gDNA.

Per the original methods: Estimation of nucleated cell counts was performed using reference gene primer amplification. The protocol was immunoSEQ multiplex PCR, while the TCRdb copy is restricted to in-frame clones and leaves out a portion. Clone size and V and J calls were adopted from that table, with D and trimming inferred from the DNA. The sample yields approximately 240,000 clones, 75% to 90% seen once. Germline V CDR1 and CDR2: SQVTM, ANQGSEA. V lost 1 base to trimming and J lost 0 bases, with 5 bases between them. This CDR3 region has 13 residues. The age range of participants was about 18 to 90 years, with residence in about two dozen US areas.

This clonotype was obtained from a woman aged 18-35 years in a cohort exposed to, infected with or recovered from COVID-19 (not recorded which). V gene TRBV29-1 combines with J gene TRBJ2-3; D gene unclear. Sequenced input: PBMCs or T cells enriched from blood (not recorded which). CDR3 protein: CSVEGYSTDTQYF. CDR3 nucleotides: TGCAGCGTTGAAGGCTACAGCACAGATACGCAGTATTTT.